These 23 T cell receptor beta chains were all obtained from the same sample, sequenced in a study of cytomegalovirus exposure and HLA in healthy donors. 60 Vbeta and 13 Jbeta primers were used in PCR. Data came from immunoSEQ multiplex PCR; TCRdb stores just in-frame clones and leaves some out. The data hold about 130,000 clones, with 84% observed a single time. The sequenced sample consisted of PBMCs. Receptors originate from a woman between 18 and 29 years old in good health and CMV-seropositive.

This chain joins TRBV27 and TRBJ1-6; 7 nucleotides agree with TRBD1. CDR1 and CDR2 from the germline V gene are MNHEY and SMNVEV (reference sequence). The CDR3 has 17 residues. V shed 2 bases and J 8 bases; nucleotides not matched to a gene: 12. CDR3 protein: CASSLTPSPTGYSPLHF. The CDR3 coding sequence is TGTGCCAGCAGTTTAACCCCCTCCCCGACAGGGTATTCACCCCTCCACTTT.

V usage is TRBV4-1 and J usage is TRBJ1-5; 8 bases match TRBD1. This CDR3 is 16 amino acids long. The junction had 11 bases not matched to a gene; V was cut back by 4 bases and J by 6 bases. Germline loops: CDR1 MGHRA, CDR2 YSYEKL. The CDR3 DNA is TGCGCCAGCAGCCCCCTGGGACAGGTGGCTGCTCAGCCCCAGCATTTT. Protein sequence: CASSPLGQVAAQPQHF.

The chain combines TRBV25-1 with TRBJ2-7, with 7 bases aligning to TRBD2. This CDR3 has 15 amino acids. The V gene end was trimmed by 4 bases and the J gene end by 0 bases; junction bases not matched to a gene: 6. Looked up from germline, CDR1 is MGHDK and CDR2 is SYGVNS. CDR3 amino acids: CASSVPGGTSYEQYF. The DNA for the CDR3 is TGTGCCAGCAGTGTCCCGGGGGGTACCTCCTACGAGCAGTACTTC.

This clone was counted a single time. V gene TRBV4-1 combines with J gene TRBJ2-1; 11 nucleotides line up with TRBD2. V was pared by 2 bases and J by 8 bases, with 8 bases of the junction left unmatched. This CDR3 contains 16 residues. The germline V gene encodes CDR1 MGHRA and CDR2 YSYEKL. The chain's CDR3 is CASSQTLAGAADEQFF. The CDR3 nucleotides are TGCGCCAGCAGCCAAACACTAGCGGGGGCGGCGGATGAGCAGTTCTTC.

The chain carries TRBV27 and TRBJ2-3; 8 bases match TRBD2. The CDR3 totals 15 residues. In germline, CDR1 is MNHEY, CDR2 SMNVEV (reference sequence). After removal of 9 bases from V and 3 bases from J, the junction contained 11 bases not matched to a gene. The CDR3 DNA reads TGTGCCAGTAACACCCGGGGGGGCCGAACAGATACGCAGTATTTT. Its protein is CASNTRGGRTDTQYF.

The chain joins TRBV5-4 to TRBJ2-1; 9 bases fit TRBD1. The CDR3 is 15 residues long. V was clipped by 5 bases and J by 5 bases; unmatched bases: 8. Germline V lookup: CDR1 SGHNT, CDR2 YYREEE (reference sequence). The CDR3: CASRRKDRGNNEQFF. The CDR3 DNA reads as TGTGCCAGCAGGAGAAAGGACAGGGGAAACAATGAGCAGTTCTTC.

This sequence joins TRBV11-2 and TRBJ1-5; D might be TRBD1 (6 bases). CDR1 SGHAT and CDR2 FQNNGV come from the germline V gene. Trimming took 5 bases from V and 4 from J, leaving 9 bases between them. The CDR3 runs to 13 residues. The CDR3 protein is CASSRDRNQPQHF. CDR3 coding DNA: TGTGCCAGCAGCCGCGACAGGAATCAGCCCCAGCATTTT.

The J gene is TRBJ2-3, the V gene TRBV28, with TRBD1 matching over 9 bases. Unmatched junction bases numbered 5, after V lost 6 bases and J lost 4 bases. CDR3 size: 14 residues. Germline CDR1 is MDHEN and CDR2 is SYDVKM. CDR3 bases: TGTGCCAGCAGCCTGGACAGGGGCGCAGATACGCAGTATTTT. Residues: CASSLDRGADTQYF.

The CDR3 DNA reads as TGTGCCAGCAGCAAAGCGATTACCACTAGCACAGATACGCAGTATTTT. Amino acids: CASSKAITTSTDTQYF. The chain carries TRBV21-1 and TRBJ2-3; no DNA check was done on the table's D call, TRBD2. TRBV21-1 corresponds to a pseudogene. The CDR3 loop spans 16 amino acids.

The chain links TRBV27 to TRBJ2-1; D is unresolved. Trimming stripped 5 bases from V and 5 bases from J, with 10 bases between. Germline lookup yields CDR1 MNHEY and CDR2 SMNVEV (reference sequence). The CDR3 is made up of 13 amino acids. The CDR3 region is CASSLMTNNEQFF. In nucleotides, the CDR3 is TGTGCCAGCAGTCTCATGACAAACAATGAGCAGTTCTTC.

This chain connects TRBV11-3 to TRBJ2-7, with 7 nucleotides matching TRBD2. This CDR3 is 14 amino acids long. Germline V lookup: CDR1 SGHNT, CDR2 YENEEA. J gave up 0 bases and V 5 bases, and 4 bases lay outside the gene matches. CDR3 sequence reads: CASSPSGASYEQYF. The CDR3 coding sequence is TGTGCCAGCAGCCCAAGCGGGGCCTCCTACGAGCAGTACTTC.

This clone appeared a few times. The J gene is TRBJ2-2, the V gene TRBV30; tentative D call: TRBD1 (5 bases). In germline, CDR1 is GTSNPN, CDR2 SVGIG (reference sequence). V was shortened by 0 bases and J by 5 bases, with 7 bases between the two germline ends. The length of the CDR3 is 13 residues. DNA of the CDR3: TGTGCCTGGAGTGTACAGGCGACCGGGGAGCTGTTTTTT. This codes for CAWSVQATGELFF.

This clone was picked up one time. The genes are TRBV6-4 and TRBJ1-6; a possible D gene is TRBD1 (6 bases). The V end was cut by 4 bases, the J end by 0 bases, with 10 bases between. This CDR3 is built from 16 residues. Per germline, CDR1 MRHNA and CDR2 SNTAGT. In DNA, the CDR3 is TGTGCCAGCAGTGGAGGACAGAGCTCCTATAATTCACCCCTCCACTTT. Protein sequence: CASSGGQSSYNSPLHF.

This rearrangement joins TRBV5-6 to TRBJ2-7; tentative D call: TRBD2 (6 bases). Trimming shortened V by 6 bases and J by 4 bases, and 11 bases separated the two germline ends. The CDR3 is made up of 12 amino acids. The V gene's germline CDR1 is SGHDT and CDR2 YYEEEE. CDR3 amino acids: CASTLEGYEQYF. Written as DNA, the CDR3 is TGTGCCAGCACCCTGGAGGGTTACGAGCAGTACTTC.

This chain links TRBV2 with TRBJ1-2, with a possible D match to TRBD1 (5 bases). The V end was cut by 2 bases, the J end by 7 bases, with 8 bases between. The CDR3 is made up of 12 amino acids. Germline lookup yields CDR1 SNHLY and CDR2 FYNNEI. The CDR3 DNA follows: TGTGCCAGCAGTGAAATAGGGGCTGGCTACACCTTC. It specifies CASSEIGAGYTF.

This chain connects TRBV6-4 to TRBJ1-2, with 8 bases that match TRBD1. After removal of 5 bases from V and 8 bases from J, the junction contained 4 bases not matched to a gene. The CDR3 runs to 12 residues. Germline V lookup: CDR1 MRHNA, CDR2 SNTAGT. CDR3 residues: CASSRQGTGYTF. The CDR3 DNA reads as TGTGCCAGCAGTCGACAGGGGACGGGCTACACCTTC.

The chain combines TRBV5-1 with TRBJ1-4; 8 bases fit TRBD1. Losses at the gene ends were 2 bases for V and 6 bases for J; bases not matched to a gene: 3. The germline CDR1 and CDR2 sequences are SGHRS and YFSETQ. The CDR3 extends over 14 amino acids. The CDR3 loop reads CASSLSGGDEKLFF. The CDR3 bases are TGCGCCAGCAGCTTATCAGGGGGCGATGAAAAACTGTTTTTT.

The chain carries TRBV5-1 and TRBJ1-1, with 9 bases fitting TRBD1. This CDR3 is 15 amino acids long. The V gene end was trimmed by 3 bases and the J gene end by 1 base; junction bases not matched to a gene: 4. From germline, CDR1 is SGHRS and CDR2 YFSETQ. CDR3 nucleotides: TGCGCCAGCAGCTCACAGGGGGCGCGGAACACTGAAGCTTTCTTT. Its translation: CASSSQGARNTEAFF.

The V gene is TRBV5-1, the J gene TRBJ1-1; TRBD1 matches 8 bases. Trimming cost V 6 bases and J 1 base; bases outside gene matches: 5. This CDR3 has 14 residues. Germline V gene lookup returns CDR1 SGHRS and CDR2 YFSETQ. This chain's CDR3 is CASTLGQGNTEAFF. The CDR3 coding sequence is TGCGCCAGCACCCTCGGACAGGGGAACACTGAAGCTTTCTTT. Supplemented by reference TRBV5-1 and TRBJ1-1, the full variable domain reads KAGVTQTPRYLIKTRGQQVTLSCSPISGHRSVSWYQQTPGQGLQFLFEYFSETQRNKGNFPGRFSGRQFSNSRSEMNVSTLELGDSALYLCASTLGQGNTEAFFGQGTRLTVV.

The V gene is TRBV12-2, the J gene TRBJ2-3; the D call in the table, TRBD2, was not verified against the DNA. TRBV12-2 is a recognized pseudogene. The CDR3 sequence is 18 residues long. CDR3 DNA sequence: TGTGCAAGTCGCTTAGCTCTTAGCGGGGGGGACGGCACAGATACGCAGTATTTT. Translated, it gives CASRLALSGGDGTDTQYF.

The chain joins TRBV11-2 to TRBJ2-7; TRBD2 agrees at 11 bases. The CDR3 totals 14 residues. Germline V CDR1 and CDR2: SGHAT, FQNNGV. V gave up 5 bases and J gave up 7 bases; unmatched junction bases: 7. CDR3 DNA: TGTGCCAGCAGCCCAGTAGCGGGGGGGGAAGAGCAGTACTTC. It translates to CASSPVAGGEEQYF. Variable domain in full (rest from reference TRBV11-2 and TRBJ2-7): EAGVAQSPRYKIIEKRQSVAFWCNPISGHATLYWYQQILGQGPKLLIQFQNNGVVDDSQLPKDRFSAERLKGVDSTLKIQPAKLEDSAVYLCASSPVAGGEEQYFGPGTRLTVT.

This clone was observed a few times. The chain carries TRBV28 and TRBJ2-1; D is perhaps TRBD1 (6 bases). Germline V gene sequence: CDR1 MDHEN, CDR2 SYDVKM. The CDR3 extends over 15 amino acids. V lost 3 bases and J 9 bases, leaving 18 bases between the germline ends. CDR3: CASSLYGGRRPEQFF. In nucleotides, the CDR3 is TGTGCCAGCAGTTTGTATGGGGGCCGACGACCTGAGCAGTTCTTC.

V gene TRBV18 combines with J gene TRBJ1-3; 9 bases align to TRBD1. This CDR3 contains 16 residues. The V gene end was trimmed by 2 bases and the J gene end by 2 bases; junction bases not matched to a gene: 4. Per the germline V gene, CDR1 is KGHSH and CDR2 is LQKENI. The CDR3 coding sequence is TGTGCCAGCTCACCAAGCCGGGACAGGGCTGGAAACACCATATATTTT. This gives the protein CASSPSRDRAGNTIYF.